Listed below are T cell receptor beta chains from one sample, sequenced in a study of blood T cell repertoires in COVID-19. Assay used: immunoSEQ multiplex PCR; TCRdb lists only in-frame clones, some missing. The table lists approximately 110,000 clones, 85% to 90% of them singletons. Sequencing used peripheral blood. The receptors stem from a woman between 50 and 59 years old with acute or convalescent COVID-19. The CDR3 runs from the conserved cysteine through the conserved F or W. A D gene is named only where the DNA matches it firmly. Expanded clones get a size class; other rows say once, few or many, or leave the size out.

TRBD2,TRBJ2-7,TRBV19,NA,TGTGCCAGTAGTATACGGGGGGGATACTCCTACGAGCAGTACTTC,CASSIRGGYSYEQYF
NA,TRBJ2-7,TRBV10-1,few,TGCGCCAGCAGTGAGGGCAGCGAGCAGTACTTC,CASSEGSEQYF
TRBD1,TRBJ1-1,TRBV18,NA,TGTGCCAGCTCACCACCTTTAATAGGGGGCGCCGAAGCTTTCTTT,CASSPPLIGGAEAFF
NA,TRBJ1-1,TRBV6-5,once,TGTGCCAGCAAAACAGGGACTGAAGCTTTCTTT,CASKTGTEAFF
NA,TRBJ1-2,TRBV21-1,NA,TGTGCCAGCAGCCCCCAGGGGACAGGTACTTTTTGGTATGGCTACACCTTC,CASSPQGTGTFWYGYTF
NA,TRBJ1-5,TRBV19,NA,TGTGCCAGCGGGGTTGGCAATCAGCCCCAGCATTTT,CASGVGNQPQHF
TRBD2,TRBJ2-1,TRBV28,NA,TGTGCCAGCAGTTTAGTGGCGGGAGGCCCTAATGAGCAGTTCTTC,CASSLVAGGPNEQFF
NA,TRBJ1-1,TRBV11-2,NA,TGTGCCAGCAGCTTGCCTGGTAGTGCTGAAGCTTTCTTT,CASSLPGSAEAFF
NA,TRBJ1-2,TRBV7-8,NA,TGTGCCAGCAGCTTAGGCGAAGACTATGGCTACACCTTC,CASSLGEDYGYTF
TRBD1,TRBJ2-2,TRBV7-9,NA,TGTGCCAGCAGCCGCGGACAGGCGGACACCGGGGAGCTGTTTTTT,CASSRGQADTGELFF
TRBD1,TRBJ1-2,TRBV5-1,NA,TGCGCCAGCAGCTTGGACGGGACAGGGCCCTATGGCTACACCTTC,CASSLDGTGPYGYTF
NA,TRBJ2-7,TRBV11-2,NA,TGTGCCAGCAGCCCCACTAGCTACGAGCAGTACTTC,CASSPTSYEQYF
NA,TRBJ1-5,TRBV18,few,TGTGCCAGCTCACCGGGTAGTCCGGGGATAGTGGTAAGCAATCAGCCCCAGCATTTT,CASSPGSPGIVVSNQPQHF
NA,TRBJ1-2,TRBV6-2/TRBV6-3,NA,TGTGCCAGCAGTCCCCAAAGGGGTTCTGGCTACACCTTC,CASSPQRGSGYTF
NA,TRBJ2-7,TRBV27,NA,TGTGCCAGCAGTTTGCTATCCTACGAGCAGTACTTC,CASSLLSYEQYF
NA,TRBJ1-1,TRBV29-1,NA,TGCAGCGTAACATTGCCCTCCTACACTGAAGCTTTCTTT,CSVTLPSYTEAFF
TRBD2,TRBJ2-1,TRBV2,once,TGTGCCGTCCAACTAGCGGGAGCATATGAGCAGTTCTTC,CAVQLAGAYEQFF
NA,TRBJ1-2,TRBV21-1,NA,TGTGCCAGCAGCAAAGAAGACAGGGACTATGGCTACACCTTC,CASSKEDRDYGYTF
NA,TRBJ1-1,TRBV6-5,NA,TGTGCCAGTCGAATGGAGGGGACTCCCTGGGGTGAAGCTTTCTTT,CASRMEGTPWGEAFF
TRBD1,TRBJ2-7,TRBV28,NA,TGTGCCAGCAGTCCGTACCGGACAGGGACCTACGAGCAGTACTTC,CASSPYRTGTYEQYF
NA,TRBJ1-6,TRBV3-1/TRBV3-2,NA,TGTGCCAGCAGCCAAGGAAGAGGGACATCACCCCTCCACTTT,CASSQGRGTSPLHF
TRBD1,TRBJ2-3,TRBV5-4,NA,TGTGCCAGCAGCTACACAGGGGGGTTGGGCACAGATACGCAGTATTTT,CASSYTGGLGTDTQYF
NA,TRBJ2-5,TRBV28,NA,TGTGCCAGCACCCTGATGGCGGGGGCAGGCGAGACCCAGTACTTC,CASTLMAGAGETQYF
NA,TRBJ1-1,TRBV19,few,TGTGCCAGTAGTATGGCAGGATTGAACACTGAAGCTTTCTTT,CASSMAGLNTEAFF
NA,TRBJ1-2,TRBV24-1,NA,TGTGCCACCAGTGACGGTACCTATGGCTACACCTTC,CATSDGTYGYTF
TRBD1,TRBJ1-2,TRBV6-5,NA,TGTGCCAGCAGTTCATCGGACAGGTGGGACTATGGCTACACCTTC,CASSSSDRWDYGYTF
NA,TRBJ1-4,TRBV9,once,TGTGCCAGCAGCCACGGGGAGGGCGCGGAAAAACTGTTTTTT,CASSHGEGAEKLFF
NA,TRBJ1-1,TRBV5-1,NA,TGCGCCAGCAGTCAACAGGGAACAAAGACTGAAGCTTTCTTT,CASSQQGTKTEAFF
NA,TRBJ1-5,TRBV12-5,few,TGTGCTAGTGGTTCAATAAGAGGTAGCAATCAGCCCCAGCATTTT,CASGSIRGSNQPQHF
NA,TRBJ1-1,TRBV24-1,NA,TGTGCCACCAGTGATTTGGAGGACAGCAAAGCTTTCTTT,CATSDLEDSKAFF
NA,TRBJ1-2,TRBV19,NA,TGTGCCAGTACGGGGGACTATGGCTACACCTTC,CASTGDYGYTF
TRBD2,TRBJ2-7,TRBV9,NA,TGTGCCAGCAGCCCCACCGGGAGGGGATTTGCCTACGAGCAGTACTTC,CASSPTGRGFAYEQYF
TRBD1,TRBJ2-7,TRBV30,NA,TGTGCCTGGGACAGGGGCCAATCCTACGAGCAGTACTTC,CAWDRGQSYEQYF
NA,TRBJ2-1,TRBV28,NA,TGTGCCAGCAGACCAGGGTCGATAGGTTATGAGCAGTTCTTC,CASRPGSIGYEQFF
TRBD1,TRBJ1-1,TRBV5-4,NA,TGTGCCAGCAGCTTGAACAGGGGGTCCGAAGCTTTCTTT,CASSLNRGSEAFF
TRBD1,TRBJ2-7,TRBV11-3,NA,TGTGCCAGCAGCGCCCGGGACAGAGACTACGAGCAGTACTTC,CASSARDRDYEQYF
NA,TRBJ2-3,TRBV11-3,NA,TGTGCCAGCAGCTCAAGCGGGAGCACAGATACGCAGTATTTT,CASSSSGSTDTQYF
TRBD1,TRBJ1-5,TRBV24-1,NA,TGTGCCACCAGTGGCACAGGGGCAGGGGCGCCCCAGCATTTT,CATSGTGAGAPQHF
TRBD2,TRBJ2-7,TRBV10-3,NA,TGTGCCATCAGACCTAGCGGTGGTCACGAGCAGTACTTC,CAIRPSGGHEQYF
NA,TRBJ2-7,TRBV30,NA,TGTGCCTGGAGTAAAGTAACATACGAGCAGTACTTC,CAWSKVTYEQYF
TRBD2,TRBJ2-1,TRBV30,NA,TGTGCCTGGAGTAAGGGACTAGCGGGAAGTGAGCAGTTCTTC,CAWSKGLAGSEQFF
NA,TRBJ1-2,TRBV6-1,NA,TGTGCCAGCAGTGAAAAGGGGGGGTTTGGCTACACCTTC,CASSEKGGFGYTF
NA,TRBJ2-7,TRBV7-8,NA,TGTGCCAGCAGCCCACCGGGGGGCCAAACTTACGAGCAGTACTTC,CASSPPGGQTYEQYF
TRBD2,TRBJ2-1,TRBV7-2,few,TGTGCCAGCAGCTTAGCGGGGCTGACTAGCGGGAGGGGGAATGAGCAGTTCTTC,CASSLAGLTSGRGNEQFF
NA,TRBJ2-2,TRBV19,NA,TGTGCCAGTAGTGCGCGGGGCGCGAACACCGGGGAGCTGTTTTTT,CASSARGANTGELFF
TRBD2,TRBJ2-5,TRBV4-3,NA,TGCGCCAGCAGCCTAGGGACTAGCGGGGCCTTCTTCCAAGAGACCCAGTACTTC,CASSLGTSGAFFQETQYF
TRBD1,TRBJ1-4,TRBV28,NA,TGTGCCAGCAGTTTTAACAACAGGGGATTAATTGAAAAACTGTTTTTT,CASSFNNRGLIEKLFF
NA,TRBJ1-1,TRBV3-1/TRBV3-2,NA,TGTGCCAGCAGCCAAGAGCAGGGGACTGAAGCTTTCTTT,CASSQEQGTEAFF